Below are 10 T cell receptor beta chains sequenced from a single sample in a study of blood T cells in healthy people across ages. Primers used in a second PCR of roughly 7 to 12 cycles were a sample-barcoded 5' primer and a J-beta primer mix. TCRdb re-derived calls from the 5' RACE reads in MiXCR, one entry per CDR3 protein. The sample carries some 1.8 million distinct CDR3 sequences, about two fifths recorded once. The sample was blood. Receptors originate from a human donor in good health.

The genes are TRBV20-1 and TRBJ2-4, with 9 positions matching TRBD1. Germline V gene data show CDR1 as DFQATT and CDR2 as SNEGSKA (reference sequence). Germline trimming cut 3 bases from V and 13 bases from J; bases unmatched to any gene: 10. This CDR3 comprises 13 residues. The CDR3 DNA sequence: TGCAGTGCTAGGACAGGGGGAGTTTACGAACAGTACTTC. It yields the protein CSARTGGVYEQYF.

This clonotype was counted a few times. The chain carries TRBV27 and TRBJ2-1; TRBD2 might be the D (5 bases). V was clipped by 3 bases and J by 6 bases, with 15 bases between them. Per the germline V gene, CDR1 is MNHEY and CDR2 is SMNVEV (reference sequence). The CDR3 runs 15 residues. The chain's CDR3 is CASSFHTRQTNEQFF. The CDR3 region has the DNA TGTGCCAGCAGTTTTCATACTAGGCAGACCAATGAGCAGTTCTTC.

This clonotype showed up just a few times. The V gene is TRBV27, the J gene TRBJ2-4; 7 bases are a match to TRBD2. The ends lost 10 bases at V and 6 bases at J; junction bases unmatched: 3. Germline CDR1 reads MNHEY; CDR2 reads SMNVEV (reference sequence). CDR3 length equals 11 residues. The CDR3 protein is CATGGRNIQYF. In nucleotides, the CDR3 is TGTGCCACCGGGGGGAGAAACATTCAGTACTTC.

This clonotype has just a few counts. The rearrangement joins TRBV20-1 to TRBJ1-2; 7 positions agree with TRBD1. From germline, CDR1 is DFQATT and CDR2 SNEGSKA (reference sequence). The V segment lost 4 bases and the J segment 4 bases; nucleotides outside the gene matches: 12. The CDR3 length is 15 residues. The CDR3 here is CSATTRGGRGYGYTF. In DNA, the CDR3 is TGCAGTGCTACGACCAGAGGGGGCCGGGGCTATGGCTACACCTTC.

The V and J genes are TRBV5-1 and TRBJ2-6; D unclear. CDR1 SGHRS and CDR2 YFSETQ come from the germline V gene. The CDR3 runs to 18 residues. The V and J ends lost 1 base and 0 bases respectively, with 14 bases between them. This CDR3 is CASSLKAIGDSGANVLTF. CDR3 in DNA: TGCGCCAGCAGCTTGAAGGCAATCGGAGACTCTGGGGCCAACGTCCTGACTTTC.

The sample holds a few counts of this clonotype. The gene calls are TRBV7-9 and TRBJ1-1, with a possible D match to TRBD1 (6 bases). The CDR3 consists of 14 residues. Trimming removed 5 bases at V and 0 bases at J, with 10 bases between. Germline-derived CDR1 and CDR2 are SEHNR and FQNEAQ (reference sequence). As DNA, the CDR3 is TGTGCCAGCAGCAAACAGGGCATGAACACTGAAGCTTTCTTT. As protein: CASSKQGMNTEAFF. The whole variable domain, filled in from reference TRBV7-9 and TRBJ1-1, reads DTGVSQNPRHKITKRGQNVTFRCDPISEHNRLYWYRQTLGQGPEFLTYFQNEAQLEKSRLLSDRFSAERPKGSFSTLEIQRTEQGDSAMYLCASSKQGMNTEAFFGQGTRLTVV.

This clonotype was detected only a few times. The chain is built from TRBV4-3 and TRBJ1-4; TRBD1 matches at 10 bases. This CDR3 is 16 amino acids long. V lost 0 bases, J lost 7 bases, and 5 bases stayed unmatched. The germline CDR1 and CDR2 sequences are LGHNA and YSLEER. The CDR3 loop is CASSQDTRDRGEKLFF. The CDR3, as DNA: TGCGCCAGCAGCCAAGATACCCGGGACAGGGGTGAAAAACTGTTTTTT.

This chain joins TRBV7-2 and TRBJ2-1; D gene ambiguous. CDR1 is SGHTA, CDR2 FQGNSA, per germline. Trimming took 0 bases from V and 4 from J, leaving 10 bases between them. The CDR3 runs 15 residues. The CDR3 is CASSLAGIDYNEQFF. In nucleotides, the CDR3 is TGTGCCAGCAGCTTAGCAGGGATAGATTACAATGAGCAGTTCTTC. Full variable domain (outside the CDR3, taken from reference TRBV7-2 and TRBJ2-1): GAGVSQSPSNKVTEKGKDVELRCDPISGHTALYWYRQSLGQGLEFLIYFQGNSAPDKSGLPSDRFSAERTGGSVSTLTIQRTQQEDSAVYLCASSLAGIDYNEQFFGPGTRLTVL.

The CDR3 reads CSAPDLAGGNEQYF. In nucleotides, the CDR3 is TGCAGTGCCCCCGATCTAGCGGGGGGAAACGAGCAGTACTTC. V and J are TRBV20-1 and TRBJ2-4; TRBD2 aligns across 11 bases. The J call may be wrong; the DNA end is better matched by TRBJ2-7. Germline V gives CDR1 DFQATT, CDR2 SNEGSKA (reference sequence). The CDR3 extends over 14 amino acids.

This clonotype was counted only a few times. The chain is built from TRBV28 and TRBJ1-2; 7 bases fit TRBD1. CDR1 is MDHEN and CDR2 is SYDVKM in the germline V gene. Trimming removed 4 bases from V and 5 bases from J; junction bases left unmatched: 10. The CDR3 extends over 15 amino acids. The CDR3 reads CASSSTGEIIYGYTF. The DNA for the CDR3 is TGTGCCAGCAGTTCAACAGGGGAAATTATTTATGGCTACACCTTC.